This T cell receptor beta chain is from a study of T cells in Graves' hyperthyroidism and ophthalmopathy. The CDR3 covers 13 residues. V lost 5 bases to trimming and J lost 4 bases, with 8 bases between them. Germline V gene sequence: CDR1 SGHTA, CDR2 FQGNSA. Amplified TCR beta CDR3 regions derived from RNA transcripts. Initially, a first-round RT-PCR of the TCR CDR3 employed the HTBI primer set. In TCRdb, the multiplex PCR reads were re-called with MiXCR into one record per CDR3 protein. The sample contains about 290,000 distinct CDR3 sequences, less than 15% of which appear only once. This clonotype showed up many times. Out of approximately 10 ml of fresh peripheral blood came the PBMCs.

The V and J genes are TRBV7-2 and TRBJ2-2, with D uncertain. The sequenced sample was blood. The TCR sequence derives from a woman aged 25 to 39 with Graves' hyperthyroidism that later progressed to Graves' ophthalmopathy. The CDR3 loop reads CASSPVSTGELFF. The CDR3 nucleotides read TGTGCCAGCAGCCCAGTGAGCACCGGGGAGCTGTTTTTT.